The 28 T cell receptor beta chains below all came from one sample that was sequenced in a study of T cell repertoires in cytomegalovirus infection. One entry per CDR3 protein results from TCRdb running MiXCR on the reads. The profile shows hundreds of thousands of distinct CDR3 sequences, 30% to 40% of them singletons. For these TCRs, the target antigens are not known. The starting material was cultured PBMCs, obtained from culture after CMV antigen stimulation. The receptors derive from a human donor in good health (CMV status not recorded). Some clones in this sample may be carry-over from other donors' samples.

The chain employs TRBV7-2 and TRBJ1-3; D ambiguous. CDR3 length: 14 amino acids. The V end was cut by 1 base, the J end by 0 bases, with 4 bases between. Germline CDR1 and CDR2: SGHTA and FQGNSA. The CDR3 DNA follows: TGTGCCAGCAGCTTAGGAAACTCTGGAAACACCATATATTTT. This gives the protein CASSLGNSGNTIYF.

The chain uses TRBV7-2 and TRBJ1-4; D is perhaps TRBD1 (5 bases). The CDR3 spans 16 residues. CDR1 is SGHTA and CDR2 is FQGNSA in the germline V gene. The V and J ends lost 5 bases and 8 bases respectively, with 21 bases between them. In DNA form, the CDR3 reads TGTGCCAGCAGCCAAAGGGGTCCTTTGCTAGACGAAAAACTGTTTTTT. Translated: CASSQRGPLLDEKLFF.

The chain links TRBV4-2 to TRBJ2-7; D is perhaps TRBD1 or TRBD2 (5 bases each). Looked up from germline, CDR1 is LGHNA and CDR2 is YNFKEQ. The germline V and J ends were trimmed by 0 bases and 3 bases, with 18 bases remaining between them. CDR3 length equals 17 residues. The CDR3 DNA is TGTGCCAGCAGCCAAGAGGCGAAGGGGACCTTATACTACGAGCAGTACTTC. It is translated as CASSQEAKGTLYYEQYF.

The genes are TRBV7-8 and TRBJ2-1, with D perhaps matching TRBD2 (5 bases). Germline-derived CDR1 and CDR2 are SGHVS and FQNEAQ. CDR3 length equals 13 residues. Trimming took off 6 bases at V and 4 bases at J, with 10 bases between the two ends. As DNA, the CDR3 is TGTGCCAGCAGGGGAGAGGTTTACAATGAGCAGTTCTTC. Protein: CASRGEVYNEQFF.

This clonotype was seen more than once but under ten times. The J gene is TRBJ1-5, the V gene TRBV19; 8 bases are shared with TRBD1. The J segment lost 3 bases and the V segment lost 9 bases, leaving 10 bases of the junction unmatched. The germline CDR1 and CDR2 sequences are LNHDA and SQIVND (reference sequence). The CDR3 is 15 amino acids. In nucleotides, the CDR3 is TGTGCCAGCACCGGACAGGGATCTTACAATCAGCCCCAGCATTTT. Translated: CASTGQGSYNQPQHF.

The count of this clonotype is one. The junction departs from the called germline gene at one end, perhaps through a read error. This chain links TRBV13 with TRBJ1-2; 8 positions agree with TRBD1. CDR1 and CDR2 (germline): PRHDT, FYEKMQ (reference sequence). The CDR3 sequence is 15 residues long. The CDR3 here is CASSLAAGGGHGYTF. CDR3 nucleotides: TGCGCCAGCAGCTTGGCCGCAGGGGGCGGACATGGCTACACCTTC.

The gene calls are TRBV10-3 and TRBJ2-2, with TRBD2 matching 7 bases. Germline CDR1 is ENHRY and CDR2 is SYGVKD. The CDR3 loop spans 14 amino acids. Unmatched junction bases numbered 3, after V lost 7 bases and J lost 1 base. For the CDR3, the DNA is TGTGCCATCAAGGCTAGCGGGAACACCGGGGAGCTGTTTTTT. Residues: CAIKASGNTGELFF.

The chain uses TRBV6-2 or TRBV6-3 and TRBJ2-1; 9 nucleotides agree with TRBD2. The V and J ends lost 6 bases and 7 bases, in that order; junction bases with no gene match: 7. Germline-derived CDR1 and CDR2 are MNHEY and SVGEGT. The CDR3 has 14 amino acids. CDR3 bases: TGTGCCAGCAGCACTAGGCGGGAGGGGAATGAGCAGTTCTTC. Translated, it gives CASSTRREGNEQFF.

The chain links TRBV28 to TRBJ2-1, with unresolved D. This CDR3 has 15 residues. The germline CDR1 and CDR2 sequences are MDHEN and SYDVKM. The V end lost 2 bases, the J end lost 0 bases, and 8 bases lay between the germline ends. The CDR3 bases are TGTGCCAGCAGTTTAGGGGAAAGCTCCTACAATGAGCAGTTCTTC. This translates into CASSLGESSYNEQFF.

Worth noting for this clonotype: A read error may produce the germline difference seen at one junction end. This chain uses TRBV7-6 with TRBJ2-3, with 8 bases fitting TRBD1. Germline V CDR1 and CDR2: SGHVS, FNYEAQ. This CDR3 has 13 residues. CDR3 protein: CASSPGTGRTQYF. CDR3 nucleotide sequence: TGTGCTAGCAGCCCCGGGACAGGCCGTACGCAGTATTTT.

The chain joins TRBV25-1 to TRBJ2-3; tentative D call: TRBD1 (6 bases). The CDR3 is 16 amino acids. Between the trimmed V and J ends, which lost 3 bases and 0 bases, there was a span of 13 bases. Germline V gene sequence: CDR1 MGHDK, CDR2 SYGVNS. The CDR3 DNA follows: TGTGCCAGCAGTGACCCACCCGGACAGAGCACAGATACGCAGTATTTT. Encoded protein: CASSDPPGQSTDTQYF. The whole variable domain, remainder taken from reference TRBV25-1 and TRBJ2-3, is EADIYQTPRYLVIGTGKKITLECSQTMGHDKMYWYQQDPGMELHLIHYSYGVNSTEKGDLSSESTVSRIRTEHFPLTLESARPSHTSQYLCASSDPPGQSTDTQYFGPGTRLTVL.

This clonotype was observed a handful of times. The rearrangement joins TRBV7-2 to TRBJ2-2; D is perhaps TRBD2 (6 bases). This CDR3 is 15 amino acids long. Germline V gene lookup returns CDR1 SGHTA and CDR2 FQGNSA. V shed 3 bases and J shed 2 bases, with 10 bases lying between them. In nucleotides, the CDR3 is TGTGCCAGCAGCTTGGAGGGAGCTAACACCGGGGAGCTGTTTTTT. Translating gives CASSLEGANTGELFF. Using reference TRBV7-2 and TRBJ2-2 for the parts outside the CDR3, the full variable domain is GAGVSQSPSNKVTEKGKDVELRCDPISGHTALYWYRQSLGQGLEFLIYFQGNSAPDKSGLPSDRFSAERTGGSVSTLTIQRTQQEDSAVYLCASSLEGANTGELFFGEGSRLTVL.

This clonotype was found a few times. J is TRBJ2-1 and V is TRBV5-6, with D tentatively TRBD1 (7 bases). This CDR3 spans 16 amino acids. The germline V gene encodes CDR1 SGHDT and CDR2 YYEEEE. V lost 3 bases to trimming and J lost 4 bases, with 17 bases between them. CDR3 bases: TGTGCCAGCAGCTCGTACAGGGGTGGAGGGTACAATGAGCAGTTCTTC. Translating gives CASSSYRGGGYNEQFF. The full variable domain, its missing parts supplied by reference TRBV5-6 and TRBJ2-1, is DAGVTQSPTHLIKTRGQQVTLRCSPKSGHDTVSWYQQALGQGPQFIFQYYEEEERQRGNFPDRFSGHQFPNYSSELNVNALLLGDSALYLCASSSYRGGGYNEQFFGPGTRLTVL.

The J gene is TRBJ1-1, the V gene TRBV12-3 or TRBV12-4; D gene unclear. V was clipped by 2 bases and J by 0 bases, with 7 bases between them. The CDR3 length is 14 residues. The CDR3, as DNA: TGTGCCAGCAGTTTATATCAAGTGAACACTGAAGCTTTCTTT. Translated: CASSLYQVNTEAFF.

This clonotype has more than one count but fewer than ten. The gene calls are TRBV15 and TRBJ2-4, with D hard to call. Trimming pared 5 bases from V and 2 bases from J, leaving 16 bases between. Per germline, CDR1 LNHNV and CDR2 YYDKDF (reference sequence). This CDR3 spans 16 amino acids. This CDR3 is CATSSGPTRTKNIQYF. As DNA, the CDR3 is TGTGCCACCAGCTCCGGGCCTACAAGGACCAAAAACATTCAGTACTTC.

The V and J genes are TRBV20-1 and TRBJ2-1; tentative D call: TRBD2 (6 bases). The CDR3 extends over 15 amino acids. Looked up from germline, CDR1 is DFQATT and CDR2 is SNEGSKA (reference sequence). Trimming pared 2 bases from V and 9 bases from J, leaving 20 bases between. CDR3 sequence: CSARQGLAAGVEQFF. DNA of the CDR3: TGCAGTGCTAGACAAGGATTAGCGGCCGGGGTTGAGCAGTTCTTC.

This chain joins TRBV10-3 and TRBJ2-5, with TRBD1 matching over 8 bases. This CDR3 contains 14 residues. The V gene's germline CDR1 is ENHRY and CDR2 SYGVKD. V trimming: 10 bases; J trimming: 4 bases; junction bases outside the gene matches: 11. The CDR3 bases are TGTGCCACTCAGACAGGGGTGGTCCCAGAGACCCAGTACTTC. Translating it yields CATQTGVVPETQYF.

This clonotype has just a few counts. The chain couples TRBV6-1 to TRBJ1-1; D perhaps matches TRBD1 (6 bases). Between the trimmed V and J ends, which lost 4 bases and 2 bases, there was a span of 17 bases. The germline gives CDR1 MNHNS, CDR2 SASEGT. The CDR3 length is 16 residues. The CDR3 here is CASSASRRGSNTEAFF. In DNA, the CDR3 is TGTGCCAGCAGTGCCTCTCGAAGGGGGTCTAACACTGAAGCTTTCTTT.

This chain connects TRBV28 to TRBJ1-5; D uncertain. From germline, CDR1 is MDHEN and CDR2 SYDVKM. The CDR3 contains 12 residues. V was clipped by 4 bases and J by 3 bases, with 4 bases between them. For the CDR3, the DNA is TGTGCCAGCAGTTATCTCAATCAGCCCCAGCATTTT. It codes for CASSYLNQPQHF.

This chain connects TRBV19 to TRBJ2-4; maybe TRBD1 (6 bases). The CDR3 runs to 17 residues. Germline V gene data show CDR1 as LNHDA and CDR2 as SQIVND (reference sequence). Trimming removed 9 bases from V and 0 bases from J, with 21 bases in between. The CDR3 DNA reads as TGTGCCAGCCGATTACAGGGAGAAAAACTAGCCAAAAACATTCAGTACTTC. It encodes CASRLQGEKLAKNIQYF. The complete variable domain, with remaining parts taken from reference TRBV19 and TRBJ2-4, reads DGGITQSPKYLFRKEGQNVTLSCEQNLNHDAMYWYRQDPGQGLRLIYYSQIVNDFQKGDIAEGYSVSREKKESFPLTVTSAQKNPTAFYLCASRLQGEKLAKNIQYFGAGTRLSVL.

In its sample, this clonotype was seen many times. The rearrangement joins TRBV7-9 to TRBJ2-3; 12 bases line up with TRBD2. CDR1 and CDR2 from the germline V gene are SEHNR and FQNEAQ (reference sequence). The CDR3 covers 16 residues. Unmatched junction bases numbered 4, after V lost 2 bases and J lost 4 bases. CDR3 nucleotide sequence: TGTGCCAGCAGCTTACTAGCGGGAGGGCCCCCAGATACGCAGTATTTT. Translating it yields CASSLLAGGPPDTQYF.

The chain is built from TRBV19 and TRBJ1-1, with D hard to call. Per the germline V gene, CDR1 is LNHDA and CDR2 is SQIVND (reference sequence). The V gene lost 1 base and the J gene lost 11 bases, with 14 bases spanning the gap. The CDR3 is 13 amino acids. CDR3: CASSIGPSAGAFF. The CDR3 bases are TGTGCCAGTAGTATAGGCCCCAGTGCGGGGGCTTTCTTT.

The V call is TRBV6-2 or TRBV6-3, the J call TRBJ2-7, with 14 bases fitting TRBD2. Germline CDR1 MNHEY, CDR2 SVGEGT. After removal of 5 bases from V and 8 bases from J, the junction contained 2 bases not matched to a gene. The CDR3 runs 13 residues. For the CDR3, the DNA is TGTGCCAGCAGTCGACTAGCGGGAGGGCAGCAGTACTTC. Protein sequence: CASSRLAGGQQYF.

In this sample, this clonotype turned up a few times. This chain links TRBV7-6 with TRBJ2-1; 9 bases fit TRBD2. CDR3 length: 14 residues. J gave up 8 bases and V 5 bases, and 7 bases lay outside the gene matches. The germline V gene encodes CDR1 SGHVS and CDR2 FNYEAQ. CDR3 nucleotides: TGTGCCAGCAGCGGAGCGGGAGGAACGGATGAGCAGTTCTTC. Translating gives CASSGAGGTDEQFF. Supplemented by reference TRBV7-6 and TRBJ2-1, the full variable domain reads GAGVSQSPRYKVTKRGQDVALRCDPISGHVSLYWYRQALGQGPEFLTYFNYEAQQDKSGLPNDRFSAERPEGSISTLTIQRTEQRDSAMYRCASSGAGGTDEQFFGPGTRLTVL.

The rearrangement links TRBV20-1 to TRBJ1-5, with 9 bases identical to TRBD1. The germline V gene encodes CDR1 DFQATT and CDR2 SNEGSKA (reference sequence). This CDR3 is built from 16 residues. V lost 3 bases and J lost 4; bases outside the gene matches: 10. In DNA form, the CDR3 reads TGCAGTGCTAGGGTACCGGGACAGGGACGTAATCAGCCCCAGCATTTT. It yields the protein CSARVPGQGRNQPQHF.

This rearrangement joins TRBV11-3 to TRBJ2-2; 7 bases are shared with TRBD2. V lost 5 bases, J lost 0 bases, and 6 bases stayed unmatched. Per germline, CDR1 SGHNT and CDR2 YENEEA. There are 16 residues in the CDR3. Written as DNA, the CDR3 is TGTGCCAGCAGCCTCACCCGGGGGGCGAACACCGGGGAGCTGTTTTTT. Its translation is CASSLTRGANTGELFF.

The chain couples TRBV11-2 to TRBJ2-7; weak D call: TRBD2 (7 bases). Germline V gene data show CDR1 as SGHAT and CDR2 as FQNNGV. Between the trimmed V and J ends, which lost 1 base and 5 bases, there was a span of 21 bases. CDR3 length: 17 residues. The CDR3 sequence: CASSLGIRGGARDEQYV. The CDR3 DNA is TGTGCCAGCAGCTTAGGTATACGCGGGGGCGCGAGGGACGAGCAGTACGTC.

This clonotype has just a few counts. The chain recombines TRBV7-6 with TRBJ2-2, with D unresolved. The CDR3 runs 18 residues. From germline, CDR1 is SGHVS and CDR2 FNYEAQ. V lost 1 base, J lost 0 bases, and 15 bases lay in between. CDR3 in amino acids: CASSLGAGVRPNTGELFF. The CDR3, as DNA: TGTGCCAGCAGCTTAGGGGCTGGGGTCCGACCGAACACCGGGGAGCTGTTTTTT.